Reported below is one T cell receptor beta chain. Its target is not known. Germline values: CDR1 MDHEN, CDR2 SYDVKM. This CDR3 region has 12 residues. The ends were cut back, 6 bases at V and 10 bases at J, with 10 bases in the middle. This entry comes from a study of T cell responses to AZD1222 COVID-19 vaccine. Study observations and caveats: Among vaccine-associated CD4 TCRs, coverage spanned spike, with dominance at 160-218 and 743-854.

This table comes from immunoSEQ multiplex PCR, and its TCRdb copy is limited to in-frame clones, with some not included. Altogether about 130,000 clones are present, roughly 84% being singletons, with the ten largest covering about 4%. The TCR originated in an adult in good health. The material was peripheral blood, obtained on day 0 of AZD1222 vaccination. The rearrangement links TRBV28 to TRBJ1-6, with D perhaps matching TRBD1 (5 bases). In DNA, the CDR3 is TGTGCCAGCAGGGGTGGGGGATCACCCCTCCACTTT. It is translated as CASRGGGSPLHF.